This T cell receptor beta chain was captured by sequencing in a study of high-grade serous ovarian cancer treatment subgroups. This clone appeared a few times. V lost 0 bases and J 10 bases, leaving 16 bases between the germline ends. The CDR3 loop spans 14 amino acids. CDR1 is GTSNPN and CDR2 is SVGIG in the germline V gene (reference sequence). The assay was immunoSEQ multiplex PCR, and TCRdb's table has in-frame clones only and misses some. Of a few thousand clones in the sample, around 76% were seen once. Tumor samples were taken before definitive surgery or chemotherapy. The material sequenced was tumor tissue. The chain recombines TRBV30 with TRBJ1-5; the D gene is possibly TRBD1 (5 bases). The sequence came from a human donor with high-grade serous ovarian cancer. The CDR3 nucleotides are TGTGCCTGGAGTGTGGGAGGGGCTTTGCAACCCCAGCATTTT. This encodes CAWSVGGALQPQHF.